Below are 24 T cell receptor beta chains sequenced from a single sample in a study of identical twins. Each CDR3 protein is one row after TCRdb ran MiXCR on the 5' RACE reads. The sample shows some 500,000 distinct CDR3 sequences, under 25% of them seen only once. These same data were also listed under a study on T cells expressing NK-cell markers.

The source material was CD4+ T cells sorted from blood. The source of these receptors is a woman aged 18-30 years in good health.

The table lists this clonotype with many counts. This sequence joins TRBV12-3 or TRBV12-4 and TRBJ1-1; perhaps TRBD1 as D (5 bases). Trimming took off 4 bases at V and 4 bases at J, with 19 bases between the two ends. This CDR3 has 16 residues. CDR3 sequence (DNA): TGTGCCAGCAGTTACGGCGGCGGGGGAGATGGCACTGAAGCTTTCTTT. Its translation is CASSYGGGGDGTEAFF.

The rearrangement uses TRBV15 and TRBJ2-2; TRBD2 matches 7 bases. V gave up 2 bases and J gave up 5 bases; unmatched junction bases: 11. CDR1 is LNHNV and CDR2 is YYDKDF in the germline V gene (reference sequence). The CDR3 contains 17 residues. CDR3 residues: CATSRPLGRAGTGELFF. In DNA form, the CDR3 reads TGTGCCACCAGCAGACCCCTGGGGAGGGCTGGAACCGGGGAGCTGTTTTTT.

This clonotype was counted between two and nine times. The rearrangement uses TRBV5-1 and TRBJ2-7; tentative D call: TRBD1 (6 bases). Germline CDR1 SGHRS, CDR2 YFSETQ. This CDR3 is built from 15 residues. V gave up 4 bases and J gave up 0 bases, with 14 bases separating them. For the CDR3, the DNA is TGCGCCAGCAGCCATTGGGACAAATCCTCCTACGAGCAGTACTTC. This translates into CASSHWDKSSYEQYF.

The chain recombines TRBV20-1 with TRBJ2-5; unclear D gene. The CDR3 spans 12 residues. V shed 4 bases and J shed 4 bases, with 10 bases lying between them. Per the germline V gene, CDR1 is DFQATT and CDR2 is SNEGSKA (reference sequence). Written as DNA, the CDR3 is TGCAGTGCTATTTCCCGCGGAGAGACCCAGTACTTC. Translating it yields CSAISRGETQYF.

This chain links TRBV27 with TRBJ2-7, with D possibly called TRBD1 or TRBD2 (5 bases each). Per the germline V gene, CDR1 is MNHEY and CDR2 is SMNVEV (reference sequence). This CDR3 is built from 15 residues. Trimming removed 11 bases at V and 3 bases at J, with 23 bases between. This CDR3 is CAGETRDAGIYEQYF. CDR3 in DNA: TGTGCCGGAGAAACCCGGGACGCCGGGATCTACGAGCAGTACTTC.

This chain uses TRBV10-3 with TRBJ1-3; 7 positions match TRBD1. Germline V lookup: CDR1 ENHRY, CDR2 SYGVKD. This CDR3 is built from 15 residues. J gave up 2 bases and V 4 bases, and 5 bases lay outside the gene matches. The CDR3 loop is CAISVLGTAGNTIYF. CDR3 in DNA: TGTGCCATCAGTGTTCTCGGGACAGCTGGAAACACCATATATTTT.

This clonotype appeared a few times. The V gene is TRBV6-1, the J gene TRBJ2-7; 9 nucleotides line up with TRBD1. V trimming: 6 bases; J trimming: 2 bases; junction bases outside the gene matches: 8. Germline values: CDR1 MNHNS, CDR2 SASEGT. The CDR3 length is 15 residues. For the CDR3, the DNA is TGTGCCAGCAGCCGCGACAGGGGGACCACCTACGAGCAGTACTTC. Translation gives CASSRDRGTTYEQYF.

Many counts were recorded for this clonotype. The chain employs TRBV5-5 and TRBJ2-1, with a tentative D call TRBD1 (5 bases). This CDR3 comprises 15 residues. Germline assignment: CDR1 SGHKS and CDR2 YYEKEE (reference sequence). Trimming pared 2 bases from V and 4 bases from J, leaving 13 bases between. CDR3 sequence (DNA): TGTGCCAGCAGCTTCCAGGGTCCCGGTTACAATGAGCAGTTCTTC. It codes for CASSFQGPGYNEQFF.

This clonotype was found once. Here the CDR3 DNA reads TGTGCTAGTGGTTTGGGAACTAGCGCCAAACAAGAGACCCAGTACTTC. Translated: CASGLGTSAKQETQYF. This chain links TRBV12-5 with TRBJ2-5; TRBD2 matches at 7 bases. Germline loops: CDR1 LGHNT, CDR2 FRNRAP. With V trimmed by 1 base and J by 2 bases, 7 bases remained unmatched. The CDR3 extends over 16 amino acids.

The chain uses TRBV6-6 and TRBJ2-7; 7 bases fit TRBD1. CDR1 MNHNY and CDR2 SVGAGI come from the germline V gene (reference sequence). The ends lost 5 bases at V and 5 bases at J; junction bases unmatched: 6. The CDR3 spans 13 residues. Written as DNA, the CDR3 is TGTGCCAGCAGTCCTAGGGGGCTCCACGAGCAGTACTTC. It specifies CASSPRGLHEQYF.

The V call is TRBV4-1, the J call TRBJ1-4; 11 bases line up with TRBD1. The CDR3 consists of 16 residues. V trimming: 0 bases; J trimming: 6 bases; junction bases outside the gene matches: 3. Germline-derived CDR1 and CDR2 are MGHRA and YSYEKL. The CDR3 DNA reads TGCGCCAGCAGCCAAGACGGGACAGGGGGGGATGAAAAACTGTTTTTT. Translated: CASSQDGTGGDEKLFF.

This chain links TRBV10-3 with TRBJ2-1, with 9 bases matching TRBD2. Germline loops: CDR1 ENHRY, CDR2 SYGVKD. CDR3 length: 14 amino acids. V was pared by 10 bases and J by 4 bases, with 8 bases of the junction left unmatched. The CDR3: CATSAGGLYNEQFF. Written as DNA, the CDR3 is TGTGCCACCTCGGCGGGGGGGCTATACAATGAGCAGTTCTTC.

The chain recombines TRBV7-9 with TRBJ2-1, with D tentatively TRBD1 or TRBD2 (5 bases each). Trimming removed 3 bases from V and 0 bases from J, with 15 bases in between. The CDR3 length is 17 residues. Per germline, CDR1 SEHNR and CDR2 FQNEAQ (reference sequence). The CDR3 loop reads CASSFIPGANSYNEQFF. The CDR3 DNA reads as TGTGCCAGCAGCTTTATTCCCGGGGCCAACTCCTACAATGAGCAGTTCTTC.

V usage is TRBV20-1 and J usage is TRBJ2-4; a weak D match, TRBD2 (5 bases). Germline V gene data show CDR1 as DFQATT and CDR2 as SNEGSKA (reference sequence). This CDR3 is built from 14 residues. With 0 bases removed from V and 7 bases from J, the gap between germline ends came to 13 bases. The CDR3 region has the DNA TGCAGTGCTAGAGACACCGGGGTGGCGAACATTCAGTACTTC. Protein: CSARDTGVANIQYF.

This clonotype has a handful of counts. V usage is TRBV5-1 and J usage is TRBJ2-1; D is unclear. This CDR3 has 12 amino acids. Germline V gene lookup returns CDR1 SGHRS and CDR2 YFSETQ. V lost 3 bases, J lost 9 bases, and 10 bases lay in between. CDR3 coding DNA: TGCGCCAGCAGCTCGAACCAAGGTGAGCAGTTCTTC. This encodes CASSSNQGEQFF.

This clonotype was counted only a few times. J is TRBJ2-4 and V is TRBV20-1; D not certain. Germline assignment: CDR1 DFQATT and CDR2 SNEGSKA (reference sequence). V shed 3 bases and J shed 1 base, with 10 bases lying between them. The CDR3 is 14 residues long. CDR3 protein: CSASQGGAKNIQYF. As DNA, the CDR3 is TGCAGTGCTAGCCAAGGTGGGGCCAAAAACATTCAGTACTTC.

The table lists this clonotype with a few counts. This rearrangement joins TRBV6-1 to TRBJ2-1; 10 bases line up with TRBD1. Germline CDR1 MNHNS, CDR2 SASEGT. Unmatched junction bases numbered 10, after V lost 7 bases and J lost 4 bases. The CDR3 extends over 16 amino acids. The CDR3 sequence is CASTPGQGRPYNEQFF. The CDR3 bases are TGTGCCAGCACTCCGGGACAGGGGCGGCCTTACAATGAGCAGTTCTTC.

The CDR3 DNA is TGCGCCAGCAGCTCAGGGCTGTCGCACACTGAAGCTTTCTTT. Translated, it gives CASSSGLSHTEAFF. This rearrangement joins TRBV5-1 to TRBJ1-1; D may be TRBD1 (5 bases). CDR3 size: 14 residues. V lost 3 bases, J lost 3 bases, and 12 bases lay in between. Per the germline V gene, CDR1 is SGHRS and CDR2 is YFSETQ.

The chain employs TRBV4-3 and TRBJ1-1; a possible D gene is TRBD1 (6 bases). This CDR3 spans 14 amino acids. Germline CDR1 is LGHNA and CDR2 is YSLEER. V lost 6 bases and J lost 1, with 12 bases in between. CDR3 DNA: TGCGCCAGCAGACTCGGACAGTCGAACACTGAAGCTTTCTTT. Its protein is CASRLGQSNTEAFF.

This clonotype has more than one count but fewer than ten. This chain connects TRBV7-2 to TRBJ2-1, with TRBD2 as a possible D gene (7 bases). V was shortened by 1 base and J by 10 bases, with 14 bases between the two germline ends. Per germline, CDR1 SGHTA and CDR2 FQGNSA. This CDR3 is 14 amino acids long. CDR3: CASSLVAGAREQFF. The CDR3, as DNA: TGTGCCAGCAGCTTAGTTGCGGGGGCTCGGGAGCAGTTCTTC. The whole variable domain, remainder taken from reference TRBV7-2 and TRBJ2-1, is GAGVSQSPSNKVTEKGKDVELRCDPISGHTALYWYRQSLGQGLEFLIYFQGNSAPDKSGLPSDRFSAERTGGSVSTLTIQRTQQEDSAVYLCASSLVAGAREQFFGPGTRLTVL.

The rearrangement uses TRBV10-3 and TRBJ1-1, with no clear D. V was pared by 4 bases and J by 1 base, with 13 bases between. The germline V gene has CDR1 ENHRY and CDR2 SYGVKD. This CDR3 is 15 amino acids long. The DNA for the CDR3 is TGTGCCATCAGTGGTCGGAGGGCCAAGAACACTGAAGCTTTCTTT. Translated, it gives CAISGRRAKNTEAFF.

The chain is built from TRBV18 and TRBJ1-1, with D possibly TRBD1 on 6 matching bases. There are 14 residues in the CDR3. Germline V gene lookup returns CDR1 KGHSH and CDR2 LQKENI. V was clipped by 3 bases and J by 3 bases, with 11 bases between them. The CDR3 bases are TGTGCCAGCTCACCTCGGGCAGGGGACACTGAAGCTTTCTTT. Protein sequence: CASSPRAGDTEAFF.

The chain has TRBV5-1 and TRBJ2-5; D is possibly TRBD2 (5 bases). The CDR3 consists of 15 residues. Germline CDR1 and CDR2: SGHRS and YFSETQ. Trimming cost V 7 bases and J 0 bases, with 16 bases left between them. The CDR3 bases are TGCGCCAGCGCAGAGACCCCCGGGAACCAAGAGACCCAGTACTTC. Protein sequence: CASAETPGNQETQYF.

Notes on this clonotype: One junction end does not reproduce the germline sequence, and a read error may be involved. The rearrangement uses TRBV6-1 and TRBJ1-5; 8 bases are shared with TRBD1. The CDR3 contains 13 residues. Germline-derived CDR1 and CDR2 are MNHNS and SASEGT. The CDR3 sequence is CASSDRGKQPQHF. In DNA form, the CDR3 reads TGTGCCAGCAGCGACAGGGGCAAGCAGCCCCAGCATTTT.